Following are 21 T cell receptor beta chains from one sample sequenced in a study of blood T cell repertoires in COVID-19. The repertoire was sequenced with immunoSEQ multiplex PCR; TCRdb's copy has only in-frame clones and lacks some. The repertoire holds 250,000 to 300,000 clones, with roughly 85% as singletons. The sequencing input was peripheral blood. Receptors originate from a man aged 45-65 years with active or convalescent COVID-19.

The chain joins TRBV20-1 to TRBJ2-1; 7 nucleotides agree with TRBD2. The CDR3 is made up of 15 amino acids. Germline V gene sequence: CDR1 DFQATT, CDR2 SNEGSKA (reference sequence). J lost 9 bases, V lost 3 bases, and 14 bases had no gene match. CDR3 sequence reads: CSASPRAGSVTEQFF. The CDR3 coding sequence is TGCAGTGCTAGTCCGAGAGCGGGATCTGTTACTGAGCAGTTCTTC.

V is TRBV3-1 (or the pseudogene TRBV3-2) and J is TRBJ1-1, with TRBD1 as a possible D gene (5 bases). This CDR3 contains 14 residues. Germline loops: CDR1 LGHDT, CDR2 YNNKEL (reference sequence). Trimming took off 1 base at V and 1 base at J, with 7 bases between the two ends. Written as DNA, the CDR3 is TGTGCCAGCAGCCAAGTGGGGGGGAACACTGAAGCTTTCTTT. Translated, it gives CASSQVGGNTEAFF.

The chain couples TRBV7-9 to TRBJ1-4; possible D gene TRBD1, 5 bases. Per the germline V gene, CDR1 is SEHNR and CDR2 is FQNEAQ (reference sequence). The germline V and J ends were trimmed by 4 bases and 6 bases, with 15 bases remaining between them. The CDR3 contains 15 residues. The CDR3 sequence is CASSSSTEHDEKLFF. The DNA of the CDR3 is TGTGCCAGCAGCTCCTCGACAGAGCACGATGAAAAACTGTTTTTT. Supplemented by reference TRBV7-9 and TRBJ1-4, the full variable domain reads DTGVSQNPRHKITKRGQNVTFRCDPISEHNRLYWYRQTLGQGPEFLTYFQNEAQLEKSRLLSDRFSAERPKGSFSTLEIQRTEQGDSAMYLCASSSSTEHDEKLFFGSGTQLSVL.

About this clone: The sample has other DNA sequences that encode this CDR3 too. V gene TRBV12-3 or TRBV12-4 combines with J gene TRBJ1-5; 9 nucleotides agree with TRBD1. V shed 9 bases, J shed 6 bases, and the junction held 6 bases outside the gene matches. This CDR3 is 13 amino acids long. DNA for the CDR3: TGTGCCAGTGGACAGGGGCTGGGTCAGCCCCAGCATTTT. Its protein product is CASGQGLGQPQHF.

This chain joins TRBV19 and TRBJ2-1; 13 bases align to TRBD2. This CDR3 has 16 residues. V lost 5 bases and J lost 10; bases outside the gene matches: 11. Germline V gene lookup returns CDR1 LNHDA and CDR2 SQIVND (reference sequence). This CDR3 reads CASSQAGLAGVREQFF. DNA of the CDR3: TGTGCCAGTAGTCAAGCAGGACTAGCGGGAGTAAGGGAGCAGTTCTTC. Variable domain in full (rest from reference TRBV19 and TRBJ2-1): DGGITQSPKYLFRKEGQNVTLSCEQNLNHDAMYWYRQDPGQGLRLIYYSQIVNDFQKGDIAEGYSVSREKKESFPLTVTSAQKNPTAFYLCASSQAGLAGVREQFFGPGTRLTVL.

V gene TRBV2 combines with J gene TRBJ2-7; TRBD1 matches at 7 bases. The germline V gene encodes CDR1 SNHLY and CDR2 FYNNEI. J gave up 3 bases and V 3 bases, and 8 bases lay outside the gene matches. This CDR3 is 15 amino acids long. The CDR3 sequence is CASSEGTGAGYEQYF. CDR3 bases: TGTGCCAGCAGTGAGGGTACAGGGGCGGGCTACGAGCAGTACTTC.

The chain couples TRBV7-9 to TRBJ1-3; TRBD1 matches 7 bases. The CDR3 is 14 residues long. V shed 4 bases, J shed 0 bases, and the junction held 0 bases outside the gene matches. Germline CDR1 SEHNR, CDR2 FQNEAQ (reference sequence). DNA for the CDR3: TGTGCCAGCAGCTCAGGGGGCTCTGGAAACACCATATATTTT. Protein product: CASSSGGSGNTIYF.

This clone has a count of ten or more. The chain couples TRBV4-1 to TRBJ1-1; TRBD1 agrees at 7 bases. J was trimmed by 4 bases and V by 4 bases; bases with no gene match: 9. CDR3 length: 15 residues. In germline, CDR1 is MGHRA, CDR2 YSYEKL. The CDR3 region is CASSLLQGPGTEAFF. CDR3 sequence (DNA): TGCGCCAGCAGCCTGCTACAGGGGCCGGGCACTGAAGCTTTCTTT.

This rearrangement joins TRBV7-2 to TRBJ2-5; unclear D gene. V lost 1 base to trimming and J lost 2 bases, with 8 bases between them. Germline V gives CDR1 SGHTA, CDR2 FQGNSA. The CDR3 runs 14 residues. The CDR3 region has the DNA TGTGCCAGCAGCTTAGGGCAGCGTCAAGAGACCCAGTACTTC. Its protein is CASSLGQRQETQYF. The full variable domain, completed using reference TRBV7-2 and TRBJ2-5, is GAGVSQSPSNKVTEKGKDVELRCDPISGHTALYWYRQSLGQGLEFLIYFQGNSAPDKSGLPSDRFSAERTGGSVSTLTIQRTQQEDSAVYLCASSLGQRQETQYFGPGTRLLVL.

The DNA of the CDR3 is TGTGCCAGCAGTGAAGCAATGAGACTAGATCCCATTAACAATGAGCAGTTCTTC. Protein: CASSEAMRLDPINNEQFF. The V call is TRBV6-1, the J call TRBJ2-1; tentatively, D is TRBD2 (6 bases). CDR1 is MNHNS and CDR2 is SASEGT in the germline V gene. The CDR3 is 18 amino acids. The V end was cut by 0 bases, the J end by 5 bases, with 20 bases between.

This clone was recorded only once. V gene TRBV7-9 combines with J gene TRBJ1-1, with D hard to call. CDR1 is SEHNR and CDR2 is FQNEAQ in the germline V gene (reference sequence). Trimming cost V 5 bases and J 0 bases, with 13 bases left between them. The CDR3 has 15 amino acids. The CDR3 here is CASSQHGPLNTEAFF. The DNA for the CDR3 is TGTGCCAGCAGCCAACATGGGCCGTTGAACACTGAAGCTTTCTTT.

The chain uses TRBV7-9 and TRBJ2-1; TRBD2 aligns across 10 bases. V was clipped by 5 bases and J by 4 bases; unmatched bases: 5. The V gene's germline CDR1 is SEHNR and CDR2 FQNEAQ (reference sequence). The CDR3 covers 15 residues. CDR3 DNA sequence: TGTGCCAGCAGCCCCGGGACTAGCGCGTACAATGAGCAGTTCTTC. It yields the protein CASSPGTSAYNEQFF. Complete variable domain (other parts from reference TRBV7-9 and TRBJ2-1): DTGVSQNPRHKITKRGQNVTFRCDPISEHNRLYWYRQTLGQGPEFLTYFQNEAQLEKSRLLSDRFSAERPKGSFSTLEIQRTEQGDSAMYLCASSPGTSAYNEQFFGPGTRLTVL.

This chain joins TRBV29-1 and TRBJ2-1, with D unresolved. Trimming stripped 4 bases from V and 6 bases from J, with 13 bases between. Germline CDR1 SQVTM, CDR2 ANQGSEA. This CDR3 region has 13 residues. The CDR3 DNA reads as TGCAGCGTTGGCCCCTCCGCGGCCAATGAGCAGTTCTTC. The encoded protein is CSVGPSAANEQFF.

The V and J genes are TRBV5-4 and TRBJ2-7; 10 positions match TRBD1. Per germline, CDR1 SGHNT and CDR2 YYREEE (reference sequence). The CDR3 runs to 14 residues. V shed 3 bases and J 4 bases; nucleotides not matched to a gene: 4. The chain's CDR3 is CASSSGQGSYEQYF. DNA of the CDR3: TGTGCCAGCAGCTCGGGACAGGGGTCATACGAGCAGTACTTC. The variable domain in full, with the rest retrieved from reference TRBV5-4 and TRBJ2-7, is ETGVTQSPTHLIKTRGQQVTLRCSSQSGHNTVSWYQQALGQGPQFIFQYYREEENGRGNFPPRFSGLQFPNYSSELNVNALELDDSALYLCASSSGQGSYEQYFGPGTRLTVT.

The V call is TRBV30, the J call TRBJ1-5, with 10 bases aligning to TRBD1. This CDR3 contains 14 residues. Germline loops: CDR1 GTSNPN, CDR2 SVGIG (reference sequence). V lost 4 bases and J lost 7; bases outside the gene matches: 7. The CDR3 region is CAWNRQGAGQPQHF. CDR3 DNA sequence: TGTGCCTGGAACCGACAGGGGGCGGGACAGCCCCAGCATTTT.

This clone was seen more than once but under ten times. V gene TRBV7-9 combines with J gene TRBJ1-2; 7 bases are shared with TRBD1. The V gene's germline CDR1 is SEHNR and CDR2 FQNEAQ (reference sequence). Unmatched junction bases numbered 6, after V lost 4 bases and J lost 7 bases. This CDR3 is 13 amino acids long. Here the CDR3 reads CASSSQGGLGYTF. For the CDR3, the DNA is TGTGCCAGCAGCTCGCAGGGGGGCCTTGGCTACACCTTC.

This chain connects TRBV5-1 to TRBJ2-7; a possible D gene is TRBD1 (5 bases). V was pared by 0 bases and J by 10 bases, with 17 bases between. Germline assignment: CDR1 SGHRS and CDR2 YFSETQ. This CDR3 has 14 amino acids. CDR3 sequence (DNA): TGCGCCAGCAGCTTGGATGGTGGGCGTCAGGGCCAGTACTTC. Amino acids: CASSLDGGRQGQYF.

This chain joins TRBV29-1 and TRBJ1-1; 8 bases align to TRBD1. CDR3 size: 14 residues. Germline V gene data show CDR1 as SQVTM and CDR2 as ANQGSEA. Trimming removed 5 bases from V and 3 bases from J; junction bases left unmatched: 8. This CDR3 is CSVHSDRAHTEAFF. Here the CDR3 DNA reads TGCAGCGTTCACTCGGACAGGGCCCACACTGAAGCTTTCTTT.

This clone is a singleton in its sample. This chain links TRBV27 with TRBJ2-1; 9 nucleotides agree with TRBD1. The trim removed 1 base at V and 13 bases at J, leaving 11 bases unmatched. Looked up from germline, CDR1 is MNHEY and CDR2 is SMNVEV (reference sequence). The CDR3 is made up of 15 amino acids. In DNA, the CDR3 is TGTGCCAGCAGTTTATGGGGGACAGGGCCCAGGAAACAGTTCTTC. Its protein is CASSLWGTGPRKQFF.

This sequence joins TRBV6-5 and TRBJ1-2, with D unclear. The CDR3 sequence is 15 residues long. Germline CDR1 is MNHEY and CDR2 is SVGAGI. The germline V and J ends were trimmed by 4 bases and 5 bases, with 17 bases remaining between them. The DNA for the CDR3 is TGTGCCAGCAGTTCAGTTGGAGGGTATGATTATGGCTACACCTTC. Translation: CASSSVGGYDYGYTF.

This rearrangement joins TRBV5-1 to TRBJ1-2, with TRBD1 identical over 10 bases. The CDR3 has 16 amino acids. Germline lookup yields CDR1 SGHRS and CDR2 YFSETQ. J was trimmed by 7 bases and V by 3 bases; bases with no gene match: 12. CDR3 nucleotide sequence: TGCGCCAGCAGCTCGACCGGGACAGGGGCGGAGGGTGGCTACACCTTC. Its protein product is CASSSTGTGAEGGYTF.